These 30 T cell receptor beta chains were sequenced from one sample in a study of blood T cells in healthy people across ages. The second PCR ran roughly 7 to 12 cycles with a sample-barcoded 5' primer and J-beta primers. TCRdb reanalysed the 5' RACE reads using MiXCR and keeps one entry per CDR3 protein. The repertoire includes around 2 million distinct CDR3 sequences, about 39% of them detected once, and 20% to 25% sits in the top ten. The source material was blood. The receptors shown here come from a human donor in good health.

This chain uses TRBV20-1 with TRBJ2-5; possible D gene TRBD1, 7 bases. CDR1 DFQATT and CDR2 SNEGSKA come from the germline V gene (reference sequence). The CDR3 is 19 residues long. The V end was cut by 0 bases, the J end by 4 bases, with 27 bases between. For the CDR3, the DNA is TGCAGTGCTAGAGACCCCCGTGATTTCAGGGGGGCCAATCCAGAGACCCAGTACTTC. Its protein is CSARDPRDFRGANPETQYF.

This clonotype showed up just a few times. V and J are TRBV18 and TRBJ1-5, with D hard to call. Germline values: CDR1 KGHSH, CDR2 LQKENI. The CDR3 loop spans 14 amino acids. V was cut by 2 bases and J by 4 bases, with 9 bases left in between. In nucleotides, the CDR3 is TGTGCCAGCTCACCAGCAAAACTGAATCAGCCCCAGCATTTT. Translated: CASSPAKLNQPQHF.

This clonotype was counted a few times. The chain couples TRBV12-3 or TRBV12-4 to TRBJ1-2; 7 bases map to TRBD1. Unmatched junction bases numbered 12, after V lost 6 bases and J lost 8 bases. This CDR3 is 14 amino acids long. The CDR3 is CASSRRDRVYGYTF. As DNA, the CDR3 is TGTGCCAGCAGCCGCAGAGACAGGGTCTACGGCTACACCTTC.

The table lists this clonotype with a few counts. The gene calls are TRBV6-5 and TRBJ2-3; 7 bases agree with TRBD2. The V gene's germline CDR1 is MNHEY and CDR2 SVGAGI. The V and J ends lost 0 bases and 2 bases, in that order; junction bases with no gene match: 5. The CDR3 runs to 16 residues. This CDR3 is CASSYSQRGHTDTQYF. Here the CDR3 DNA reads TGTGCCAGCAGTTACTCGCAGCGGGGCCACACAGATACGCAGTATTTT.

V gene TRBV20-1 combines with J gene TRBJ2-1, with a tentative D call TRBD2 (5 bases). From germline, CDR1 is DFQATT and CDR2 SNEGSKA (reference sequence). The CDR3 sequence is 13 residues long. V lost 0 bases and J 9 bases, leaving 12 bases between the germline ends. The CDR3 here is CSARDGSRGEQFF. The CDR3, as DNA: TGCAGTGCTAGAGATGGATCTCGGGGTGAGCAGTTCTTC.

This clonotype was observed a few times. The rearrangement joins TRBV3-1 to TRBJ2-1; the D is unclear. The V end lost 4 bases, the J end lost 9 bases, and 10 bases lay between the germline ends. The CDR3 runs 12 residues. Germline CDR1 is LGHDT and CDR2 is YNNKEL (reference sequence). This chain's CDR3 is CASSPQFGEQFF. In DNA form, the CDR3 reads TGTGCCAGCAGCCCGCAGTTCGGTGAGCAGTTCTTC.

This chain connects TRBV7-2 to TRBJ1-2; 10 bases are a match to TRBD1. CDR3 length equals 15 residues. Losses at the gene ends were 3 bases for V and 5 bases for J; bases not matched to a gene: 6. Germline V lookup: CDR1 SGHTA, CDR2 FQGNSA. The CDR3 DNA sequence: TGTGCCAGCAGCTTTGGGACAGGGGCGGCTTATGGCTACACCTTC. Residues: CASSFGTGAAYGYTF. Full variable domain (outside the CDR3, taken from reference TRBV7-2 and TRBJ1-2): GAGVSQSPSNKVTEKGKDVELRCDPISGHTALYWYRQSLGQGLEFLIYFQGNSAPDKSGLPSDRFSAERTGGSVSTLTIQRTQQEDSAVYLCASSFGTGAAYGYTFGSGTRLTVV.

The chain employs TRBV6-4 and TRBJ1-1; no clear D. Trimming took off 7 bases at V and 10 bases at J, with 19 bases between the two ends. The CDR3 runs 13 residues. Germline V gives CDR1 MRHNA, CDR2 SNTAGT. CDR3 in DNA: TGTGCCAGCATCGACTCGGGCAGGACTAGAGCTTTCTTT. Translation: CASIDSGRTRAFF.

The chain links TRBV2 to TRBJ2-7, with 10 bases identical to TRBD1. This CDR3 contains 15 residues. J gave up 7 bases and V 6 bases, and 12 bases lay outside the gene matches. Germline CDR1 SNHLY, CDR2 FYNNEI. The chain's CDR3 is CASRHGTGDPGEQYF. The DNA for the CDR3 is TGTGCCAGCAGACACGGGACAGGGGACCCAGGAGAGCAGTACTTC.

V usage is TRBV11-2 and J usage is TRBJ2-1, with a possible D match to TRBD1 (6 bases). The CDR3 is 14 amino acids. Trimming pared 0 bases from V and 6 bases from J, leaving 9 bases between. CDR1 SGHAT and CDR2 FQNNGV come from the germline V gene. CDR3 region: CASSLDVGGNEQFF. CDR3 nucleotide sequence: TGTGCCAGCAGCTTAGATGTAGGGGGCAATGAGCAGTTCTTC.

This chain joins TRBV7-8 and TRBJ1-2; 8 bases align to TRBD1. Trimming took 7 bases from V and 7 from J; bases not matched to a gene: 17. This CDR3 comprises 16 residues. Germline V gene lookup returns CDR1 SGHVS and CDR2 FQNEAQ. The CDR3 region is CASTIHESRTGSGYTF. Here the CDR3 DNA reads TGTGCCAGCACCATTCACGAATCCAGGACAGGGAGTGGCTACACCTTC.

The rearrangement uses TRBV12-3 or TRBV12-4 and TRBJ2-2, with D unclear. V dropped 6 bases and J dropped 6 bases, with 17 bases sitting between them. This CDR3 has 15 residues. The CDR3: CASRSEDEFPGELFF. CDR3 nucleotide sequence: TGTGCCAGCAGATCCGAGGATGAGTTTCCCGGGGAGCTGTTTTTT.

The chain combines TRBV29-1 with TRBJ1-2, with D possibly matching TRBD1 (6 bases). The V gene's germline CDR1 is SQVTM and CDR2 ANQGSEA. This CDR3 region has 13 residues. V dropped 2 bases and J dropped 8 bases, with 15 bases sitting between them. The CDR3 DNA reads TGCAGCGTTGAACAGGGGCGTAGTCGGGGCTACACCTTC. Protein: CSVEQGRSRGYTF.

V is TRBV6-1 and J is TRBJ2-4; D is uncertain. The J call may be faulty, since TRBJ2-7 better matches the DNA end. Germline V gives CDR1 MNHNS, CDR2 SASEGT. The CDR3 loop spans 13 amino acids. In DNA, the CDR3 is TGTGCCAGCAACTTGCGCGGAGCCTACGAGCAGTACTTC. Translated, it gives CASNLRGAYEQYF.

This clonotype came up a few times. V gene TRBV7-3 combines with J gene TRBJ2-7, with D tentatively TRBD2 (6 bases). The CDR3 length is 15 residues. The V end lost 3 bases, the J end lost 3 bases, and 15 bases lay between the germline ends. The germline CDR1 and CDR2 sequences are SGHTA and FQGTGA. The CDR3 DNA sequence: TGTGCCAGCAGCTTCTCTCTAAAGGACTACTACGAGCAGTACTTC. Translated: CASSFSLKDYYEQYF.

A few counts support this clonotype. The rearrangement uses TRBV15 and TRBJ1-6; D call uncertain. The ends were cut back, 1 base at V and 9 bases at J, with 13 bases in the middle. Germline V gene sequence: CDR1 LNHNV, CDR2 YYDKDF (reference sequence). This CDR3 spans 15 amino acids. The CDR3: CATSRGEQAGSPLHF. The CDR3 region has the DNA TGTGCCACCAGCAGAGGGGAGCAGGCTGGTTCACCCCTCCACTTT.

CDR3 loop: CASSLALWGQDTEAFF. The CDR3 coding sequence is TGTGCCAGCAGTTTAGCCCTATGGGGGCAGGACACTGAAGCTTTCTTT. The gene calls are TRBV12-3 or TRBV12-4 and TRBJ1-1, with a tentative D call TRBD1 (6 bases). Trimming took off 0 bases at V and 3 bases at J, with 14 bases between the two ends. The CDR3 is made up of 16 amino acids.

This chain uses TRBV20-1 with TRBJ2-5; tentatively, D is TRBD2 (5 bases). V lost 4 bases and J lost 2, with 20 bases in between. The length of the CDR3 is 16 residues. Germline V gives CDR1 DFQATT, CDR2 SNEGSKA (reference sequence). CDR3 residues: CSATSDSRKPQETQYF. CDR3 coding DNA: TGCAGTGCTACATCGGACTCCCGGAAACCTCAAGAGACCCAGTACTTC.

This clonotype occurred a few times. The chain joins TRBV5-4 to TRBJ1-1, with D unclear. The CDR3 is 14 residues long. Trimming cost V 2 bases and J 4 bases, with 12 bases left between them. Germline values: CDR1 SGHNT, CDR2 YYREEE (reference sequence). CDR3 residues: CASSLEGGRTEAFF. In nucleotides, the CDR3 is TGTGCCAGCAGCTTAGAGGGAGGGCGCACTGAAGCTTTCTTT.

The V gene is TRBV29-1, the J gene TRBJ2-7; D is possibly TRBD2 (6 bases). Germline V gene data show CDR1 as SQVTM and CDR2 as ANQGSEA. V lost 3 bases and J 5 bases, leaving 11 bases between the germline ends. The CDR3 consists of 12 residues. CDR3 region: CSVEGGSNEQYF. The DNA of the CDR3 is TGCAGCGTTGAGGGGGGTTCGAACGAGCAGTACTTC.

The chain recombines TRBV18 with TRBJ1-1; perhaps TRBD1 as D (6 bases). Trimming pared 2 bases from V and 0 bases from J, leaving 10 bases between. Germline V gene sequence: CDR1 KGHSH, CDR2 LQKENI. The length of the CDR3 is 15 residues. The CDR3, as DNA: TGTGCCAGCTCACCAGCAGGGGCTATGAACACTGAAGCTTTCTTT. Translated, it gives CASSPAGAMNTEAFF.

The rearrangement uses TRBV7-9 and TRBJ1-2, with no clear D. This CDR3 spans 14 amino acids. Trimming removed 8 bases at V and 2 bases at J, with 15 bases between. CDR1 is SEHNR, CDR2 FQNEAQ, per germline (reference sequence). As DNA, the CDR3 is TGTGCCAGCTACAGACCGAGCATAAACTATGGCTACACCTTC. It translates to CASYRPSINYGYTF.

This chain connects TRBV6-2 or TRBV6-3 to TRBJ1-6; TRBD1 might be the D (6 bases). Germline V lookup: CDR1 MNHEY, CDR2 SVGEGT. V lost 4 bases and J lost 10, with 17 bases in between. This CDR3 is 15 amino acids long. Here the CDR3 reads CASSFPQGRRSPLHF. CDR3 DNA sequence: TGTGCCAGCAGTTTCCCCCAGGGGAGGAGGTCACCCCTCCACTTT.

A few counts support this clonotype. The V and J genes are TRBV20-1 and TRBJ2-1, with TRBD2 identical over 9 bases. The length of the CDR3 is 15 residues. CDR1 DFQATT and CDR2 SNEGSKA come from the germline V gene (reference sequence). Unmatched junction bases numbered 5, after V lost 5 bases and J lost 0 bases. The DNA for the CDR3 is TGCAGTGCTCGACTAGCGGATTTCTCCTACAATGAGCAGTTCTTC. This sequence encodes CSARLADFSYNEQFF.

V gene TRBV5-1 combines with J gene TRBJ1-4, with TRBD1 identical over 9 bases. Germline lookup yields CDR1 SGHRS and CDR2 YFSETQ. V dropped 4 bases and J dropped 11; count of bases not matched to a gene: 12. The length of the CDR3 is 15 residues. This CDR3 is CASSLNRDRAGKLFF. For the CDR3, the DNA is TGCGCCAGCAGCCTCAACCGGGACAGGGCGGGGAAACTGTTTTTT.

The chain links TRBV20-1 to TRBJ2-4, with TRBD1 matching 9 bases. V was pared by 2 bases and J by 7 bases, with 6 bases of the junction left unmatched. The CDR3 covers 14 residues. Germline assignment: CDR1 DFQATT and CDR2 SNEGSKA (reference sequence). The CDR3 loop is CSARRNRGHNIQYF. The CDR3 bases are TGCAGTGCTAGACGCAACAGGGGGCATAACATTCAGTACTTC.

As to this clonotype: At one end, the junction sequence differs from germline, possibly due to a read error. This chain connects TRBV29-1 to TRBJ1-2; the D is unclear. The CDR3 consists of 13 residues. Germline values: CDR1 SQVTM, CDR2 ANQGSEA. The CDR3 loop is CSADGGLNYSYTF. CDR3 DNA sequence: TGCAGCGCGGACGGAGGGCTTAACTATAGCTACACCTTC.

The table lists this clonotype with many counts. The chain couples TRBV20-1 to TRBJ1-1; a possible D gene is TRBD1 (5 bases). The germline gives CDR1 DFQATT, CDR2 SNEGSKA (reference sequence). The CDR3 is 13 amino acids. V was pared by 3 bases and J by 0 bases, with 8 bases between. In nucleotides, the CDR3 is TGCAGTGCTAGGGGGGACTTGAACACTGAAGCTTTCTTT. This gives the protein CSARGDLNTEAFF.

Of note for this clonotype: One end of the junction varies from germline; a read error may be responsible. V usage is TRBV7-2 and J usage is TRBJ1-1; D unresolved. The CDR3 has 14 residues. Germline V CDR1 and CDR2: SGHTA, FQGNSA. CDR3 bases: TGTGTCAGCAGCTTAGTCCTCAAGGCCACTGAAGCTTTCTTT. Protein product: CVSSLVLKATEAFF.

The genes are TRBV3-1 and TRBJ2-1; D might be TRBD1 (6 bases). The CDR3 spans 16 residues. Germline values: CDR1 LGHDT, CDR2 YNNKEL (reference sequence). Trimming left V 4 bases short and J 7 bases short, with 20 bases between. CDR3 in amino acids: CASSRDFSARGNEQFF. The CDR3 bases are TGTGCCAGCAGCCGCGATTTTAGCGCTAGGGGGAATGAGCAGTTCTTC.